This entry describes one T cell receptor beta chain. The clone's antigen remains unknown. Base qualities are not recorded, but no much larger clone differs from it by a single base. The data derive from a study of OX40 agonist ivuxolimab in advanced cancers. Study-level background: Ivuxolimab was an agonistic, fully human IgG2 monoclonal antibody directed against OX40 (CD134), a costimulatory receptor. Intravenous ivuxolimab was administered to patients every 2 weeks at six dose levels: 0.01, 0.1, 0.3, 1.5, 3 and 10 mg/kg. Of the approximately 53 patients in dose escalation, some 20 had hepatocellular carcinoma, about 15 had melanoma, 9 had renal cell carcinoma and 9 had head and neck cancer. In the dose-escalation cohort, roughly 82% of patients were male, and the mean age was approximately 60 years with a range of about 20 to 79. Prior anti-PD-1, anti-PD-L1 or anti-CTLA-4 therapy was permitted, and 40% of dose-escalation patients had received checkpoint inhibitors. Partial responses occurred in three dose-escalation patients, of whom one had hepatocellular carcinoma and two had cutaneous melanoma. The point of sequencing TCRbeta in the periphery was to test whether ivuxolimab changed TCR sequence diversity and drove clonal T-cell expansion. The monotherapy dose-escalation portion (N of about 50 patients) of the phase I ivuxolimab trial is reported in the paper. Paper-wide results and their limitations: Partial responders in the 0.1-3.0 mg/kg groups had among the lowest normalized peripheral clonal expansion, especially among CD8+ T cells. After ivuxolimab, expanded clones were on average more numerous among CD8+ T cells than among CD4+ T cells. The antigen specificity of the clonally expanded peripheral T cells was not determined. Low levels of normalized T-cell clonal expansion were also shown by some nonresponding patients. At doses from 0.1 to 3.0 mg/kg, clonal expansion was seen in both CD4+ and CD8+ blood T cells between baseline and week 6.

Patients with autoimmune disease history or receiving systemic immunosuppression were excluded from the trial. Peripheral blood for TCR sequencing was collected from all dose cohorts at baseline, on cycle 4 day 1, and on cycle 7 day 1. The samples were drawn from a first-in-human, open-label, multicenter phase I dose-escalation trial of ivuxolimab. Adults with locally advanced or metastatic melanoma, renal cell carcinoma, hepatocellular carcinoma or head and neck squamous cell carcinoma were enrolled in the trial. Before TCR sequencing, CD4+ and CD8+ T cells were separately sorted from peripheral blood. The V end loses 7 bases and the J end loses 12 bases, and a stretch of 16 bases separates them. Spanning cysteine to phenylalanine, the CDR3 consists of 11 amino acids. CDR3 DNA is the only sequence kept; it has 33 bases, read in frame from the first base. The germline V gene supplies CDR1 SQVTM and CDR2 ANQGSEA.

Genomic DNA was isolated from the sorted cells so that the TCRbeta CDR3 region could be sequenced. The immunoSEQ Assay was used for sequencing of TCRbeta CDR3 regions. TCRdb limited this immuneACCESS table to in-frame rearrangements with V and J called. A share of clones is missing; checked studies link under half to unresolved V genes, and the rest is unexplained. A total of tens of thousands of clones appear in this sample, around 92% of them only once. 9.5% of the sample rests with the top ten. The specimen was CD4+ or CD8+ T cells sorted from blood, collected in a trial of the OX40 agonist ivuxolimab. The sequence came from an adult with an advanced solid tumor such as melanoma, head and neck, liver or kidney cancer. The sequence is built from TRBV29-1 and TRBJ2-1, with the D call tentatively TRBD1 or TRBD2, each fitting 5 bases. The CDR3 region has the sequence CSASRVTGQFF. The nucleotides read TGCAGCGCTAGCAGGGTAACGGGGCAGTTCTTC.